This TCR beta chain was recorded in a study of T cells after somatic rescue of genetic block (dated by TCRdb to the early 2020s). Broadly, across the study: The study assessed how robust, over the long term, a T-cell system was when the system had developed through somatic rescue of a genetic block in T-cell development.

The CDR3 sequence holds 16 residues, the cysteine and phenylalanine included. Only the CDR3 DNA is retained, 48 bases long and in frame from the first base. Trimming takes 1 base off V and 7 bases off J; junction bases not matched to a gene: 7. CDR1 and CDR2 (MNHNS, SASEGT) derive from the germline V gene. Receptor amplification or capture employed the immunoSEQ multiplex PCR assay. TCRdb obtained this table from immuneACCESS and retained in-frame rearrangements with V and J assigned. These tables miss some clones; where compared with another copy, unresolved V genes account for less than half of the shortfall, and the remainder is unexplained. The sample contains about 68,000 clones, 80% to 95% of them found a single time. The ten top clones hold approximately 2.9% of the sample. The count of this clone is one. Its antigen specificity is not known. Qualities for individual bases were not recorded, and no much larger clone is one base off.

The TCR sequence derives from a man aged 40-55 years. The chain is encoded by TRBV6-1 joined to TRBJ2-4, with 10 middle bases fitting TRBD1. Sequencing used peripheral blood mononuclear cells (PBMCs). The base sequence is TGTGCCAGCAGTGAAGAGACAGGGGGCGCTTGGAACATTCAGTACTTC. It encodes CASSEETGGAWNIQYF.